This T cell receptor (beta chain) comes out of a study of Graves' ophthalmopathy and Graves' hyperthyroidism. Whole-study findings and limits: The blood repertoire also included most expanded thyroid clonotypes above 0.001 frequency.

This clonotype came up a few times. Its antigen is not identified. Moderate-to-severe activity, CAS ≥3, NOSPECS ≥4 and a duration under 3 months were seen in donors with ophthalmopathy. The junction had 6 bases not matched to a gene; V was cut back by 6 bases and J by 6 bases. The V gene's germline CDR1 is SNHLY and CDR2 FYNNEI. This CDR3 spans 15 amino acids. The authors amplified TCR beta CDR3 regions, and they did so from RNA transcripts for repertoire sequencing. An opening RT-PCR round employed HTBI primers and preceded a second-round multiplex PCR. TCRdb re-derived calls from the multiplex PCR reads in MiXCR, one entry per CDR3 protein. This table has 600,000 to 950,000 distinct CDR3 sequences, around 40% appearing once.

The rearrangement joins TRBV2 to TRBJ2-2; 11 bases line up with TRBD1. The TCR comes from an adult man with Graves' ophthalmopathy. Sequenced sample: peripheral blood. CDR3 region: CASREDRGQPGELFF. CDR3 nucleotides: TGTGCCAGCAGGGAGGACAGGGGGCAACCCGGGGAGCTGTTTTTT.